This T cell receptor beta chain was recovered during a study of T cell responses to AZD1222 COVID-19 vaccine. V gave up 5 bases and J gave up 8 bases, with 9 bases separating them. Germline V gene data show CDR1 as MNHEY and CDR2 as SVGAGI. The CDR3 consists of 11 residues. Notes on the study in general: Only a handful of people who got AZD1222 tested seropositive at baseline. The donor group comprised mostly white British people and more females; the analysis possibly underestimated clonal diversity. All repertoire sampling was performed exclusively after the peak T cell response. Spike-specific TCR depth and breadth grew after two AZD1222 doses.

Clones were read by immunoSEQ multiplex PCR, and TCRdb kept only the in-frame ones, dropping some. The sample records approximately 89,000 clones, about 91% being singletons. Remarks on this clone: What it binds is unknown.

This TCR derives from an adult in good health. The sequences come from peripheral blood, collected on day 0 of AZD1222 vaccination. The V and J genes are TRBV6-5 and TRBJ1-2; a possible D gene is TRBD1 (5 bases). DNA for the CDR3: TGTGCCAGCAGTCACGGGACCGGCTACACCTTC. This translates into CASSHGTGYTF.